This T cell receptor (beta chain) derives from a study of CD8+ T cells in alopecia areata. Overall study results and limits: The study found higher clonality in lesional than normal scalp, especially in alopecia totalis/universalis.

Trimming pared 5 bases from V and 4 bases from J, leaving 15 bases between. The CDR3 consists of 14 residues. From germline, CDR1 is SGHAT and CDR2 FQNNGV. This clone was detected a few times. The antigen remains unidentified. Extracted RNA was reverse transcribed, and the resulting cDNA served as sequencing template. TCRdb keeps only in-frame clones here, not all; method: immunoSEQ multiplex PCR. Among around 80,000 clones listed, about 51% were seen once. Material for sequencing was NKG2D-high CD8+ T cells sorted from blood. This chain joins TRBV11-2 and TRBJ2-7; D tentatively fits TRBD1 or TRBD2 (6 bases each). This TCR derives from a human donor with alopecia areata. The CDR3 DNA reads TGTGCCAGCAGCGGAGGGGGGCGCTTGTACGAGCAGTACTTC. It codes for CASSGGGRLYEQYF.